This T cell receptor beta chain was obtained from a study of T cell clonality in common variable immunodeficiency. Clones were read by immunoSEQ multiplex PCR, and TCRdb kept only the in-frame ones, dropping some. The repertoire consists of tens of thousands of clones, none detected only once. V shed 8 bases, J shed 2 bases, and the junction held 7 bases outside the gene matches. The germline V gene encodes CDR1 SGHAT and CDR2 FQDESV (reference sequence). This CDR3 spans 14 amino acids. Points on this clone: The CDR3 goes on 3 residues after the read ends, and that part is filled in from the germline J gene.

The V and J genes are TRBV11-1 and TRBJ2-7; 9 bases map to TRBD1. The receptor's source is a person aged 18 to 69 in good health. The sequencing input was peripheral blood mononuclear cells. The CDR3: CASERGTGTYEQYF. CDR3 bases read: TGTGCCAGCGAGCGAGGGACAGGGACCTACGAG.